These 15 T cell receptor beta chains came from one sample sequenced in a study of cytomegalovirus exposure and HLA in healthy donors. In the PCR, 60 Vbeta and 13 Jbeta primers were used. The data were produced by immunoSEQ multiplex PCR, yet TCRdb's version contains in-frame clones alone and is incomplete. This table holds approximately 170,000 clones, around 75% found once. Sequences were obtained from PBMCs. These receptors came from a man in his late teens or twenties in good health and CMV-seropositive.

This clone was recorded a few times. The V call is TRBV7-6, the J call TRBJ1-1, with TRBD1 as a possible D gene (5 bases). The germline V and J ends were trimmed by 5 bases and 4 bases, with 17 bases remaining between them. The germline V gene encodes CDR1 SGHVS and CDR2 FNYEAQ. CDR3 length equals 15 residues. The CDR3 DNA follows: TGTGCCAGCAGCCTTTCCCCCGCCGGGGGCACTGAAGCTTTCTTT. Encoded protein: CASSLSPAGGTEAFF.

V is TRBV9 and J is TRBJ1-1; TRBD1 agrees at 9 bases. Germline assignment: CDR1 SGDLS and CDR2 YYNGEE. Losses at the gene ends were 6 bases for V and 4 bases for J; bases not matched to a gene: 13. This CDR3 comprises 16 residues. CDR3 sequence: CASTDNLQGASTEAFF. In DNA, the CDR3 is TGTGCCAGCACCGACAACCTACAGGGGGCTAGCACTGAAGCTTTCTTT.

The J gene is TRBJ1-1, the V gene TRBV5-4, with D hard to call. CDR1 and CDR2 from the germline V gene are SGHNT and YYREEE (reference sequence). V lost 0 bases to trimming and J lost 2 bases, with 11 bases between them. The CDR3 covers 15 residues. The CDR3 sequence is CASSLVTQINTEAFF. CDR3 DNA sequence: TGTGCCAGCAGCTTGGTCACACAGATTAACACTGAAGCTTTCTTT.

The rearrangement joins TRBV5-6 to TRBJ1-5; 8 bases agree with TRBD1. CDR3 length equals 14 residues. The J segment lost 1 base and the V segment lost 3 bases, leaving 0 bases of the junction unmatched. Germline values: CDR1 SGHDT, CDR2 YYEEEE. The CDR3 sequence: CASSWTGSNQPQHF. CDR3 coding DNA: TGTGCCAGCAGCTGGACAGGGAGCAATCAGCCCCAGCATTTT.

The chain employs TRBV2 and TRBJ2-7; a weak D match, TRBD2 (5 bases). Germline loops: CDR1 SNHLY, CDR2 FYNNEI. Trimming took off 5 bases at V and 3 bases at J, with 11 bases between the two ends. The CDR3 is 13 residues long. The CDR3 DNA sequence: TGTGCCAGCAGTCTAGTGGGAGTCTACGAGCAGTACGTC. Translation: CASSLVGVYEQYV.

This clone was recorded once. This rearrangement joins TRBV29-1 to TRBJ2-5; 7 nucleotides agree with TRBD2. This CDR3 contains 13 residues. Unmatched junction bases numbered 3, after V lost 2 bases and J lost 3 bases. Looked up from germline, CDR1 is SQVTM and CDR2 is ANQGSEA. CDR3 residues: CSVEWLAEETQYF. CDR3 nucleotides: TGCAGCGTTGAATGGCTAGCGGAAGAGACCCAGTACTTC.

This chain uses TRBV19 with TRBJ1-2; 8 bases align to TRBD1. V lost 5 bases to trimming and J lost 7 bases; unmatched junction nucleotides: 9. The V gene's germline CDR1 is LNHDA and CDR2 SQIVND (reference sequence). CDR3 length: 14 amino acids. CDR3 residues: CASSFRDRSGGYTF. The CDR3 nucleotides read TGTGCCAGTAGTTTCCGGGACAGGTCTGGTGGCTACACCTTC.

J is TRBJ1-2 and V is TRBV7-2, with a weak D call TRBD1 (5 bases). The ends were cut back, 2 bases at V and 4 bases at J, with 14 bases in the middle. This CDR3 has 15 residues. Germline CDR1 reads SGHTA; CDR2 reads FQGNSA. The CDR3 region is CASSLPDGHLYGYTF. CDR3 sequence (DNA): TGTGCCAGCAGCTTACCTGATGGACACCTCTATGGCTACACCTTC.

In its sample, this clone was seen once. This chain joins TRBV21-1 and TRBJ2-7; the DNA was not compared with TRBD2, the D call given in the table. TRBV21-1 is tagged as a pseudogene. CDR3 size: 12 residues. The CDR3 nucleotides are TGTGCCAGCAGCAAAGCTAGCTACGAGCAGTACGTC. Its protein is CASSKASYEQYV.

V and J are TRBV7-2 and TRBJ1-2; D is unresolved. Germline V lookup: CDR1 SGHTA, CDR2 FQGNSA. Trimming pared 2 bases from V and 4 bases from J, leaving 14 bases between. The CDR3 spans 15 residues. CDR3 coding DNA: TGTGCCAGCAGCTTAATCAGCCGGGAGGGCTATGGCTACACCTTC. It codes for CASSLISREGYGYTF.

The chain joins TRBV28 to TRBJ1-2; 9 bases fit TRBD1. The CDR3 sequence is 15 residues long. V trimming: 6 bases; J trimming: 7 bases; junction bases outside the gene matches: 12. Germline assignment: CDR1 MDHEN and CDR2 SYDVKM. CDR3: CASSLSPGQGGGYTF. The CDR3 nucleotides read TGTGCCAGCAGCCTTAGCCCGGGACAGGGAGGTGGCTACACCTTC.

The chain recombines TRBV4-1 with TRBJ1-2; tentatively, D is TRBD1 (6 bases). CDR1 and CDR2 from the germline V gene are MGHRA and YSYEKL. Deletions cut 0 bases from V and 3 bases from J, with 26 bases between. The CDR3 covers 20 residues. CDR3 sequence: CASSQDIARGIWERDYGYTF. DNA of the CDR3: TGCGCCAGCAGCCAAGACATCGCAAGGGGGATATGGGAAAGAGACTATGGCTACACCTTC.

The chain is built from TRBV27 and TRBJ1-3; D might be TRBD1 (5 bases). Germline-derived CDR1 and CDR2 are MNHEY and SMNVEV (reference sequence). The CDR3 is made up of 14 amino acids. The V and J ends lost 3 bases and 0 bases respectively, with 6 bases between them. CDR3 in amino acids: CASSFGGSGNTIYF. The CDR3 coding sequence is TGTGCCAGCAGTTTCGGGGGCTCTGGAAACACCATATATTTT.

The rearrangement uses TRBV30 and TRBJ1-6; D is unclear. There are 14 residues in the CDR3. Germline CDR1 is GTSNPN and CDR2 is SVGIG (reference sequence). V lost 4 bases and J 4 bases, leaving 11 bases between the germline ends. The CDR3: CAWNPGGYNSPLHF. Written as DNA, the CDR3 is TGTGCCTGGAATCCGGGCGGGTATAATTCACCCCTCCACTTT.

This clone was counted a few times. This CDR3 reads CASCGGMNNEQFF. Written as DNA, the CDR3 is TGTGCCAGCTGTGGGGGGATGAACAATGAGCAGTTCTTC. V gene TRBV27 combines with J gene TRBJ2-1; perhaps TRBD2 as D (6 bases). The V gene lost 8 bases and the J gene lost 5 bases, with 13 bases spanning the gap. This CDR3 has 13 amino acids. Germline V gene sequence: CDR1 MNHEY, CDR2 SMNVEV (reference sequence).